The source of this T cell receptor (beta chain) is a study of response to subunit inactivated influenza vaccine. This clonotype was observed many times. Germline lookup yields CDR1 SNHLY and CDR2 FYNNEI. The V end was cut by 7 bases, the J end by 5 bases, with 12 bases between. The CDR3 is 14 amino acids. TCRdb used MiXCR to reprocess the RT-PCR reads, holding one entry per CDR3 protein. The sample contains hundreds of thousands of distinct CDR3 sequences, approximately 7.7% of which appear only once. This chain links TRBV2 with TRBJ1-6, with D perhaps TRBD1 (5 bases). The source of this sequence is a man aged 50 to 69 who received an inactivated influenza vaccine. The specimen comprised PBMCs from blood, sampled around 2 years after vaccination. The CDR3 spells CASNSRGDNSPLHF. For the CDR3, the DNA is TGTGCCAGCAATTCTCGGGGGGATAATTCACCCCTCCACTTT. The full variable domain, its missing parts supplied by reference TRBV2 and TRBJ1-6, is EPEVTQTPSHQVTQMGQEVILRCVPISNHLYFYWYRQILGQKVEFLVSFYNNEISEKSEIFDDQFSVERPDGSNFTLKIRSTKLEDSAMYFCASNSRGDNSPLHFGNGTRLTVT.